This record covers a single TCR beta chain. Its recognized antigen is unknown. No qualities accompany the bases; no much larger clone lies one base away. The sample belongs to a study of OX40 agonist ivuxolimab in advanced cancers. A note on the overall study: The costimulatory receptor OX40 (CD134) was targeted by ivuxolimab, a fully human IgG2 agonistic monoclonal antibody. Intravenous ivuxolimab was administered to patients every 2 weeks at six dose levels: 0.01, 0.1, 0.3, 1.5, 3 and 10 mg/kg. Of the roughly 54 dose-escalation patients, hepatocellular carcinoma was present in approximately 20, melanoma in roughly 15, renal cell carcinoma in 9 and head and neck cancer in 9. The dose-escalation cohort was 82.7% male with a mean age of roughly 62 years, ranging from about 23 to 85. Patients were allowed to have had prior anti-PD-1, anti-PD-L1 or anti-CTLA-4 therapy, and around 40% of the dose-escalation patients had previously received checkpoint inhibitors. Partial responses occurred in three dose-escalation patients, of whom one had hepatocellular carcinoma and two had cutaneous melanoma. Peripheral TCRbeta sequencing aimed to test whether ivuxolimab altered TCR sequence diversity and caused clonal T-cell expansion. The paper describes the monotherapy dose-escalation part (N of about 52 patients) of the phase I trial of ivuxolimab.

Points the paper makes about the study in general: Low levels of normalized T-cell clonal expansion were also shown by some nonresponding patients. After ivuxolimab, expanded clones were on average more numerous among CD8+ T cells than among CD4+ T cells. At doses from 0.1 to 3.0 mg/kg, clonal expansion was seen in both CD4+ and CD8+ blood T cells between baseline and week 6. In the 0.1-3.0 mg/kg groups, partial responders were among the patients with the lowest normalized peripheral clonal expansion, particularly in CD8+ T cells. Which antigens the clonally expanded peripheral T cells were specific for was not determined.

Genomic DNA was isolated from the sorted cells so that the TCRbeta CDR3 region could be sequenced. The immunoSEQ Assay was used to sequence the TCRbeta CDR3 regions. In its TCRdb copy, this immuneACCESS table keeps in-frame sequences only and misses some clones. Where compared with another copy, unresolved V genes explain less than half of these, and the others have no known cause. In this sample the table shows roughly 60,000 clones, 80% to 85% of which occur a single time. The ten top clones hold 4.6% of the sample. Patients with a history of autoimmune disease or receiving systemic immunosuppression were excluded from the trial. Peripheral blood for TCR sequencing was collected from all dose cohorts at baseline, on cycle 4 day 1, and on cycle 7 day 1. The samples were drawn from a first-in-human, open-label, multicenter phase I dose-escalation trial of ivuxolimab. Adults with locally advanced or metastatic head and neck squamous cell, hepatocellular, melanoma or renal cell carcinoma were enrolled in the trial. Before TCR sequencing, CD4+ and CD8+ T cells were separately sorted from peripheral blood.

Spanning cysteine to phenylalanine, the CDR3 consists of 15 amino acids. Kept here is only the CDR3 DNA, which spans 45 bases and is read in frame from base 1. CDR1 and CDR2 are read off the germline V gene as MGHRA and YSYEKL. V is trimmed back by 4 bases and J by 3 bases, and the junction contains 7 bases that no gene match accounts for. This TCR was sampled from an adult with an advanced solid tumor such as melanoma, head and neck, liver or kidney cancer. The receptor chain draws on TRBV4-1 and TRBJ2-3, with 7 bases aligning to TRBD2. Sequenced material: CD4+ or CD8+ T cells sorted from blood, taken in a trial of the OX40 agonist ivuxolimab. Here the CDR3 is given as CASSLHGTKTDTQYF. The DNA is TGCGCCAGCAGCCTCCACGGGACTAAGACAGATACGCAGTATTTT.